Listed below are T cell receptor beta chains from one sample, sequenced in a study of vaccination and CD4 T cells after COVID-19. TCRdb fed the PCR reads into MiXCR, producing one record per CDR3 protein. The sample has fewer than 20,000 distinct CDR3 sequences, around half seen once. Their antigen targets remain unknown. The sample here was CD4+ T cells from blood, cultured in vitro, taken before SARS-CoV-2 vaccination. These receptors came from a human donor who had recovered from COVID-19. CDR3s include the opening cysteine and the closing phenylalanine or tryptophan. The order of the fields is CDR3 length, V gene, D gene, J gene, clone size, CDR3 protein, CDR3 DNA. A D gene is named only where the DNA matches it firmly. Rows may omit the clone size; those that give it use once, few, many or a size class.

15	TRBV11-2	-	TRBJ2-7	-	CASSLSQGVSYEQYF	TGTGCCAGCAGCTTAAGTCAAGGGGTCTCCTACGAGCAGTACTTC
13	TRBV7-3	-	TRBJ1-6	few	CASSYSNNSPLHF	TGTGCCAGCAGCTACTCGAATAATTCACCCCTCCACTTT
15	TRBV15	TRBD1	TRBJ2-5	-	CATSGGTGPRETQYF	TGTGCCACCAGCGGAGGGACAGGGCCACGGGAGACCCAGTACTTC
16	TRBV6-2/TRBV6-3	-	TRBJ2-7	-	CASSYTGRGPDYEQYF	TGTGCCAGCAGTTATACCGGGCGGGGGCCAGACTACGAGCAGTACTTC
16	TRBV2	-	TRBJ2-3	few	CASRTPGGMGTDTQYF	TGTGCCAGCAGGACCCCGGGCGGGATGGGCACAGATACGCAGTATTTT
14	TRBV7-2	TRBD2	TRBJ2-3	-	CASSFSAGAYTQYF	TGTGCCAGCAGCTTTTCGGCGGGAGCGTATACGCAGTATTTT
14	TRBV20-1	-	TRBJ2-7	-	CSAPRTTSPVEQYF	TGCAGTGCTCCCCGGACTACCTCCCCCGTCGAGCAGTACTTC
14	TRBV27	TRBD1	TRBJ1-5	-	CASSLDRERQPQHF	TGTGCCAGCAGCTTGGACAGGGAGCGTCAGCCCCAGCATTTT
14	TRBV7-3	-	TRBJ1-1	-	CASSEDSGTTEAFF	TGTGCCAGCAGCGAGGACAGCGGGACCACTGAAGCTTTCTTT
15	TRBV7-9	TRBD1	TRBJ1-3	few	CASSLEGAQGNTIYF	TGTGCCAGCAGCTTAGAGGGGGCGCAAGGAAACACCATATATTTT
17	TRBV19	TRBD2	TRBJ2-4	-	CASSILAGGRAKNIQYF	TGTGCCAGTAGTATCCTAGCGGGGGGAAGAGCCAAAAACATTCAGTACTTC
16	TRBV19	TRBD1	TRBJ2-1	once	CASSIGDRGWYNEQFF	TGTGCCAGTAGTATAGGGGACAGAGGCTGGTACAATGAGCAGTTCTTC
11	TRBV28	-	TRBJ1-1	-	CASSLDSTAFF	TGTGCCAGCAGCCTAGACAGTACGGCTTTCTTT
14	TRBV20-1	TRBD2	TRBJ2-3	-	CSARPGGRADTQYF	TGCAGTGCTAGACCGGGGGGGCGGGCAGATACGCAGTATTTT
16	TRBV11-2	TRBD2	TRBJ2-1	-	CASSRLGSGGPNEQFF	TGTGCCAGCAGCCGCTTGGGTAGCGGGGGACCCAATGAGCAGTTCTTC
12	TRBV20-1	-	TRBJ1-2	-	CSARVAGEGYSF	TGCAGTGCTAGAGTAGCAGGGGAAGGGTACAGCTTC